The clone carrying this T cell receptor (beta chain) appeared a single time. The antigen is undetermined. The sample comes from a study of PD-1 blockade in classical Hodgkin lymphoma. The study's findings and limits: Exclusion covered patients beginning nivolumab under 1 year post-ASCT. By C4D1, diversity of CD4+ TCRs had risen significantly, whereas that of CD8+ TCRs had not. Still unresolved is the cause of the repertoire differences, which may be disease activity or prior therapy. At baseline, newly diagnosed patients reportedly showed less TCR diversity than healthy donors.

Each patient experienced a relapse that followed autologous stem cell transplantation, and brentuximab vedotin exposure varied. Generated by immunoSEQ multiplex PCR, the TCRdb table keeps only in-frame clones and is missing some. The table has approximately 24,000 clones, roughly four fifths seen once; the top ten hold 11%. CDR1 is SGHNT and CDR2 is YYREEE in the germline V gene (reference sequence). The CDR3 runs to 15 residues. V shed 0 bases and J 4 bases; nucleotides not matched to a gene: 5. The sequences come from peripheral blood mononuclear cells (PBMCs), collected before the second cycle of nivolumab. This sequence originates from a human donor with classical Hodgkin lymphoma. The rearrangement joins TRBV5-4 to TRBJ2-5; 8 bases are a match to TRBD2. The CDR3: CASSLGGTSPETQYF. CDR3 DNA sequence: TGTGCCAGCAGCTTGGGGGGGACTAGTCCAGAGACCCAGTACTTC.